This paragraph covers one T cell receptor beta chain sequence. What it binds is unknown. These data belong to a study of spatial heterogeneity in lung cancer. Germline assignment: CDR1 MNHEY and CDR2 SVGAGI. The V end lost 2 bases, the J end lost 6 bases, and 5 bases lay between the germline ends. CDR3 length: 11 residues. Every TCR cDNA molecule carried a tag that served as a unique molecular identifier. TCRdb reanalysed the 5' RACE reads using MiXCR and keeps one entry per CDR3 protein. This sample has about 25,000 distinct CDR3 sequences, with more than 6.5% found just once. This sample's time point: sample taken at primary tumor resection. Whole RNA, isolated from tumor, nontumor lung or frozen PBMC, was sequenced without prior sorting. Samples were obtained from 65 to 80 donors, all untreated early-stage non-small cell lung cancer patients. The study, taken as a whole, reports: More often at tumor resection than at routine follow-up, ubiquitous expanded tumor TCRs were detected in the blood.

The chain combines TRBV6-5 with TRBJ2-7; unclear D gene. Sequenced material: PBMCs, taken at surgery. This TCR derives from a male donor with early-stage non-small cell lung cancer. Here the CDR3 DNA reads TGTGCCAGCAGTTACGGGCCCGAGCAGTACTTC. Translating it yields CASSYGPEQYF.